Listed below are T cell receptor beta chains from one sample, sequenced in a study of identical twins. TCRdb re-derived calls from the 5' RACE reads in MiXCR, one entry per CDR3 protein. The table shows 550,000 to 700,000 distinct CDR3 sequences, with roughly 9.5% occurring only once. These data were also filed under a second study, of yellow fever vaccine responses in identical twins.

Sequencing was done on a sample of PBMCs. The receptors come from a woman between 18 and 29 years old in good health. Each CDR3 is given with its conserved first and last residue. The order of the fields is V gene, clone size, J gene, D gene, CDR3 protein, CDR3 DNA. The D gene is left open where the match is weak. Clone size is stated in some rows and not others, as once, few, many or a class when expanded.

v_call: TRBV7-3
clone_size: NA
j_call: TRBJ2-5
d_call: TRBD2
cdr3_aa: CASSPWTSGGPPGTQYF
cdr3_nt: TGTGCCAGCAGCCCCTGGACTAGCGGGGGTCCCCCGGGGACCCAGTACTTC

v_call: TRBV27
clone_size: NA
j_call: TRBJ2-7
d_call: TRBD2
cdr3_aa: CASSSLLAGVYEQYF
cdr3_nt: TGTGCCAGCAGTTCATTGCTAGCGGGAGTGTACGAGCAGTACTTC

v_call: TRBV7-2
clone_size: few
j_call: TRBJ2-3
d_call: NA
cdr3_aa: CASSYRVGDTQYF
cdr3_nt: TGTGCCAGCAGCTATAGGGTCGGAGATACGCAGTATTTT

v_call: TRBV7-8
clone_size: many
j_call: TRBJ2-1
d_call: NA
cdr3_aa: CASSLAGVHNEQFF
cdr3_nt: TGTGCCAGCAGCTTAGCGGGAGTCCACAATGAGCAGTTCTTC

v_call: TRBV2
clone_size: few
j_call: TRBJ2-2
d_call: TRBD1
cdr3_aa: CASSYRDRETGELFF
cdr3_nt: TGTGCCAGCAGCTACCGGGACAGGGAAACCGGGGAGCTGTTTTTT

v_call: TRBV29-1
clone_size: many
j_call: TRBJ2-3
d_call: NA
cdr3_aa: CSVGWGLAGDTQYF
cdr3_nt: TGCAGCGTAGGTTGGGGCCTAGCTGGAGATACGCAGTATTTT

v_call: TRBV5-4
clone_size: NA
j_call: TRBJ2-1
d_call: TRBD2
cdr3_aa: CASSLGASGVFF
cdr3_nt: TGTGCCAGCAGCTTGGGGGCTAGCGGGGTGTTCTTC

v_call: TRBV4-2
clone_size: NA
j_call: TRBJ1-2
d_call: TRBD1
cdr3_aa: CASSQEDRGYTF
cdr3_nt: TGTGCCAGCAGCCAAGAGGACAGGGGCTACACCTTC

v_call: TRBV3-1
clone_size: NA
j_call: TRBJ1-1
d_call: TRBD1
cdr3_aa: CASSQDTGTGTTFF
cdr3_nt: TGTGCCAGCAGCCAGGACACCGGGACAGGGACAACTTTCTTT

v_call: TRBV4-3
clone_size: many
j_call: TRBJ2-7
d_call: NA
cdr3_aa: CASSQDAGAYEQYF
cdr3_nt: TGCGCCAGCAGCCAAGACGCAGGGGCCTACGAGCAGTACTTC

v_call: TRBV6-1
clone_size: NA
j_call: TRBJ2-7
d_call: TRBD1
cdr3_aa: CASSRTGVGYEQYF
cdr3_nt: TGTGCCAGCAGTCGGACAGGGGTTGGCTACGAGCAGTACTTC

v_call: TRBV28
clone_size: few
j_call: TRBJ2-2
d_call: NA
cdr3_aa: CASSQLGENTGELFF
cdr3_nt: TGTGCCAGCAGTCAGCTTGGGGAGAACACCGGGGAGCTGTTTTTT

v_call: TRBV4-3
clone_size: many
j_call: TRBJ2-1
d_call: NA
cdr3_aa: CASSQGPSSYNEQFF
cdr3_nt: TGCGCCAGCAGCCAAGGGCCGAGCTCCTACAATGAGCAGTTCTTC

v_call: TRBV12-3/TRBV12-4
clone_size: few
j_call: TRBJ2-6
d_call: NA
cdr3_aa: CASTEGGANVLTF
cdr3_nt: TGTGCCAGCACCGAGGGGGGGGCCAACGTCCTGACTTTC

v_call: TRBV25-1
clone_size: few
j_call: TRBJ2-7
d_call: TRBD2
cdr3_aa: CASTQAGGISYEQYF
cdr3_nt: TGTGCCAGCACCCAGGCGGGGGGGATCTCCTACGAGCAGTACTTC

v_call: TRBV11-3
clone_size: NA
j_call: TRBJ2-1
d_call: NA
cdr3_aa: CASSLDGLSSYNEQFF
cdr3_nt: TGTGCCAGCAGCTTAGATGGGCTGAGCTCCTACAATGAGCAGTTCTTC

v_call: TRBV29-1
clone_size: NA
j_call: TRBJ2-5
d_call: NA
cdr3_aa: CSARYGASRRETQYF
cdr3_nt: TGCAGCGCCCGATACGGGGCTAGCCGACGGGAGACCCAGTACTTC

v_call: TRBV20-1
clone_size: NA
j_call: TRBJ2-6
d_call: NA
cdr3_aa: CSARPPISGANVLTF
cdr3_nt: TGCAGTGCTCGCCCACCAATCTCTGGGGCCAACGTCCTGACTTTC

v_call: TRBV5-1
clone_size: NA
j_call: TRBJ2-6
d_call: NA
cdr3_aa: CASSFSGFSGANVLTF
cdr3_nt: TGCGCCAGCAGCTTCTCAGGGTTCTCTGGGGCCAACGTCCTGACTTTC

v_call: TRBV5-1
clone_size: NA
j_call: TRBJ2-2
d_call: NA
cdr3_aa: CASSFVSGEDTGELFF
cdr3_nt: TGCGCCAGCAGCTTCGTTAGTGGCGAAGACACCGGGGAGCTGTTTTTT

v_call: TRBV4-1
clone_size: once
j_call: TRBJ2-7
d_call: NA
cdr3_aa: CASSQDPEYNSYEQYF
cdr3_nt: TGCGCCAGCAGCCAAGATCCGGAGTACAACTCCTACGAGCAGTACTTC

v_call: TRBV5-1
clone_size: many
j_call: TRBJ2-7
d_call: NA
cdr3_aa: CASSPPGPYEQYF
cdr3_nt: TGCGCCAGCAGCCCCCCTGGGCCCTACGAGCAGTACTTC

v_call: TRBV7-7
clone_size: NA
j_call: TRBJ2-5
d_call: NA
cdr3_aa: CASSPPSGREVTQYF
cdr3_nt: TGTGCTAGCAGCCCGCCTTCGGGCAGGGAAGTGACCCAGTACTTC

v_call: TRBV28
clone_size: many
j_call: TRBJ2-7
d_call: NA
cdr3_aa: CARVEQYF
cdr3_nt: TGTGCCAGGGTCGAGCAGTACTTC

v_call: TRBV6-1
clone_size: few
j_call: TRBJ2-1
d_call: NA
cdr3_aa: CASSEAVILSYNEQFF
cdr3_nt: TGTGCCAGCAGTGAAGCAGTCATCCTCTCCTACAATGAGCAGTTCTTC

v_call: TRBV6-1
clone_size: NA
j_call: TRBJ1-4
d_call: TRBD1
cdr3_aa: CASSAGTANEKLFF
cdr3_nt: TGTGCCAGCAGCGCCGGGACAGCGAATGAAAAACTGTTTTTT

v_call: TRBV5-1
clone_size: many
j_call: TRBJ1-1
d_call: NA
cdr3_aa: CASSLADSDSEAFF
cdr3_nt: TGCGCCAGCAGCTTGGCCGACTCGGATTCTGAAGCTTTCTTT

v_call: TRBV6-2/TRBV6-3
clone_size: many
j_call: TRBJ1-5
d_call: NA
cdr3_aa: CASSDGTVGRNQPQHF
cdr3_nt: TGTGCCAGCAGTGATGGGACCGTCGGACGCAATCAGCCCCAGCATTTT

v_call: TRBV29-1
clone_size: few
j_call: TRBJ2-3
d_call: TRBD2
cdr3_aa: CSVRQPIAGGTDTQYF
cdr3_nt: TGCAGCGTACGTCAGCCCATAGCGGGTGGCACAGATACGCAGTATTTT

v_call: TRBV11-2
clone_size: few
j_call: TRBJ2-5
d_call: TRBD2
cdr3_aa: CASSLRFGGGQETQYF
cdr3_nt: TGTGCCAGCAGCTTACGGTTCGGCGGGGGGCAGGAGACCCAGTACTTC

v_call: TRBV25-1
clone_size: many
j_call: TRBJ1-3
d_call: NA
cdr3_aa: CASSEERSGNTIYF
cdr3_nt: TGTGCCAGCAGTGAAGAACGCTCTGGAAACACCATATATTTT

v_call: TRBV7-3
clone_size: NA
j_call: TRBJ2-2
d_call: NA
cdr3_aa: CASSPFPGVLFF
cdr3_nt: TGTGCCAGCAGCCCTTTCCCCGGGGTGCTGTTTTTT

v_call: TRBV9
clone_size: many
j_call: TRBJ2-3
d_call: NA
cdr3_aa: CASSVAGTDTQYF
cdr3_nt: TGTGCCAGCAGCGTAGCGGGGACAGATACGCAGTATTTT

v_call: TRBV29-1
clone_size: few
j_call: TRBJ2-1
d_call: NA
cdr3_aa: CSVQDSPFYNEQFF
cdr3_nt: TGCAGCGTCCAGGACAGCCCGTTTTACAATGAGCAGTTCTTC

v_call: TRBV7-2
clone_size: few
j_call: TRBJ2-3
d_call: NA
cdr3_aa: CASDKYISDTQYF
cdr3_nt: TGTGCCAGCGATAAATACATCTCAGATACGCAGTATTTT

v_call: TRBV6-5
clone_size: NA
j_call: TRBJ2-1
d_call: TRBD2
cdr3_aa: CASSGGLVSWFF
cdr3_nt: TGTGCCAGCAGTGGGGGACTAGTTTCATGGTTCTTC

v_call: TRBV7-9
clone_size: NA
j_call: TRBJ2-1
d_call: TRBD1
cdr3_aa: CASSPPPGQGLYNEQFF
cdr3_nt: TGTGCCAGCAGCCCTCCACCGGGACAGGGGCTGTACAATGAGCAGTTCTTC

v_call: TRBV12-3/TRBV12-4
clone_size: NA
j_call: TRBJ2-2
d_call: TRBD1
cdr3_aa: CASRGQGLAGELFF
cdr3_nt: TGTGCCAGCAGAGGACAGGGCCTCGCCGGGGAGCTGTTTTTT

v_call: TRBV9
clone_size: few
j_call: TRBJ2-6
d_call: NA
cdr3_aa: CASSVSSGANVLTF
cdr3_nt: TGTGCCAGCAGCGTTTCCTCTGGGGCCAACGTCCTGACTTTC

v_call: TRBV11-2
clone_size: few
j_call: TRBJ2-3
d_call: NA
cdr3_aa: CASTLRGASTDTQYF
cdr3_nt: TGTGCCAGCACTCTTAGGGGGGCGAGCACAGATACGCAGTATTTT

v_call: TRBV12-3/TRBV12-4
clone_size: few
j_call: TRBJ2-1
d_call: NA
cdr3_aa: CASSFGQGSYYYNEQFF
cdr3_nt: TGTGCCAGCAGTTTTGGGCAGGGTTCCTACTACTACAATGAGCAGTTCTTC

v_call: TRBV27
clone_size: many
j_call: TRBJ2-3
d_call: NA
cdr3_aa: CASSHGPGQLYTQYF
cdr3_nt: TGTGCCAGCAGTCACGGCCCGGGACAACTCTATACGCAGTATTTT